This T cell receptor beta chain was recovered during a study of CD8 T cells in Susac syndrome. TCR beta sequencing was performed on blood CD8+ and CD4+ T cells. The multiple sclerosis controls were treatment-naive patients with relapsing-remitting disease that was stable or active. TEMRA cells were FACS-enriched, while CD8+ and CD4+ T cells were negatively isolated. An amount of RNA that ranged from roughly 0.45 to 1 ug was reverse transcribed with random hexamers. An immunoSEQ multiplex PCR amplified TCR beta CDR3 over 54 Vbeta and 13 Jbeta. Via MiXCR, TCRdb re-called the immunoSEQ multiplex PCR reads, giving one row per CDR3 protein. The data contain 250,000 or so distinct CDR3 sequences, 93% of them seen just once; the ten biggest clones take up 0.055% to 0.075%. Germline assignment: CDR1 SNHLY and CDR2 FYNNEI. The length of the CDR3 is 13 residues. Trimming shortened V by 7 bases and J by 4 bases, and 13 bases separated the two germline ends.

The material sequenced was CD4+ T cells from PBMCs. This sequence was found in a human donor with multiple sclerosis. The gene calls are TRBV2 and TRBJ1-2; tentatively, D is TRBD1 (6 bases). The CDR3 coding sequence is TGTGCCAGCACCGGGGGCGGGGCCTATGGCTACACCTTC. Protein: CASTGGGAYGYTF.